This T cell receptor (beta chain) was sequenced for a study of blood T cell repertoires in COVID-19. Study overall: The study drew acute and convalescent COVID-19 samples from the United States, Italy and Spain. T cells, B-cell-depleted T cells, or PBMCs supplied cDNA or gDNA.

How the authors handled the data: The authors estimated nucleated cell counts from reference gene primer amplification. Here immunoSEQ multiplex PCR was the method, and the copy in TCRdb shows in-frame clones only, minus some. From that table come the V and J calls and clone size; the DNA was used to work out D and trimming. Among around 72,000 clones, 75% to 90% were seen once, and the ten largest hold about 20%. Trimming removed 4 bases at V and 1 base at J, with 8 bases between. Germline V gene lookup returns CDR1 LNHDA and CDR2 SQIVND (reference sequence). The CDR3 sequence is 13 residues long. The receptor was derived from a woman aged 80 or over with acute or convalescent COVID-19. The genes are TRBV19 and TRBJ2-7; D gene uncertain. Sequenced: peripheral blood. For the CDR3, the DNA is TGTGCCAGTAGTACAGTGAATTCCTACGAGCAGTACTTC. It encodes CASSTVNSYEQYF.